This T cell receptor beta chain was retrieved from a study of control samples from healthy donors and cancer patients. Profiled with immunoSEQ multiplex PCR; TCRdb holds only in-frame clones, not every one. The repertoire has about 150,000 clones, 93% of them found once; the top ten carry 2% to 2.5%. The CDR3 length is 16 residues. The V and J ends lost 5 bases and 3 bases, in that order; junction bases with no gene match: 9. Germline lookup yields CDR1 SGHRS and CDR2 YFSETQ. What was sequenced was blood. V and J are TRBV5-1 and TRBJ2-1; the match to TRBD1 covers 9 bases. This TCR came from a man between 45 and 60 years old in good health. This CDR3 reads CASSVSTGGDYNEQFF. The CDR3 nucleotides are TGCGCCAGCAGTGTGTCTACAGGGGGCGACTACAATGAGCAGTTCTTC. Using reference TRBV5-1 and TRBJ2-1 for the parts outside the CDR3, the full variable domain is KAGVTQTPRYLIKTRGQQVTLSCSPISGHRSVSWYQQTPGQGLQFLFEYFSETQRNKGNFPGRFSGRQFSNSRSEMNVSTLELGDSALYLCASSVSTGGDYNEQFFGPGTRLTVL.